This TCR beta chain was captured by sequencing in a study of identical twins. Overall study findings and caveats: Weaker excess twin sharing was observed in beta out-of-frame sequences. Invariant MAIT and iNKT cells could partly confound zero-insertion analyses.

Worth noting for this clonotype: Its antigen remains unidentified.

A universal primer site was incorporated via template switching, and the cDNA contained unique molecular identifiers. TCRdb reanalysed the 5' RACE reads using MiXCR and keeps one entry per CDR3 protein. The top ten hold approximately 9.3% of the sample, which has 200,000 to 250,000 distinct CDR3 sequences, over 12% seen once. CDR1 is WNHNN and CDR2 is SYGVQD in the germline V gene (reference sequence). With 3 bases clipped from V and 3 bases from J, the junction kept 5 bases outside the gene matches. This CDR3 contains 14 residues. Sequenced material: memory (CD45RO+) T cells sorted from blood. The clonotype was recovered from a woman under 30 in good health. This chain links TRBV10-1 with TRBJ2-7; 7 bases are shared with TRBD1. This CDR3 reads CASSEGDSVYEQYF. The DNA of the CDR3 is TGCGCCAGCAGTGAAGGGGACAGCGTCTACGAGCAGTACTTC.